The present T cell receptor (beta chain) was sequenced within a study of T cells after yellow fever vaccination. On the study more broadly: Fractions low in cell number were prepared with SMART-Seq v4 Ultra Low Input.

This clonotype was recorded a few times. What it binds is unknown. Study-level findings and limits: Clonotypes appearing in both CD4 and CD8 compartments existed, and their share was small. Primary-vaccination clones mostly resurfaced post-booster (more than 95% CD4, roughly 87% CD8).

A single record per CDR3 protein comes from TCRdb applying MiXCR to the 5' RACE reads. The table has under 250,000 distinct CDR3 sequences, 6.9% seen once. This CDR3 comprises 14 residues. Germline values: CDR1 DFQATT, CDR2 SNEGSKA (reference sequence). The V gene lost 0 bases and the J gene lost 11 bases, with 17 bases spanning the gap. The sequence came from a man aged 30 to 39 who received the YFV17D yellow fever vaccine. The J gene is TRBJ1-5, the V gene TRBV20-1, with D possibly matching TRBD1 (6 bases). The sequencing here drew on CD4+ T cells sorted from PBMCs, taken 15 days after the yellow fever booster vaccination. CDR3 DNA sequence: TGCAGTGCTAGAGACAGGGGAGGAAGTGTGACCCAGCATTTT. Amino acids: CSARDRGGSVTQHF.